The source of this T cell receptor (beta chain) is a study of shared clonotypes between healthy human individuals. V was clipped by 9 bases and J by 4 bases; unmatched bases: 3. The germline CDR1 and CDR2 sequences are SGHDN and FVKESK. The CDR3 contains 13 residues. This clone was seen just once. Its antigen is undetermined. The assay was immunoSEQ multiplex PCR, and TCRdb's table has in-frame clones only and misses some. The sample lists roughly 2.2 million clones, approximately 93% seen once, with roughly 0.36% in the top ten. Study results and limitations: Sharing across four donors was highest in naive CD4 (approximately 5%) and lowest in memory CD8 (0.4%). The study sampled only blood, and tissue repertoires likely differ.

Subsets obtained from CD4+ cells comprised CD45RA+ naive and CD45RA-negative memory cells. The TCR was taken from a young man in good health. Some clones in this sample may be carry-over from other donors' samples. Sequencing used naive CD4+ T cells from PBMCs. This sample's subset: CD45RA+ positively selected. V usage is TRBV14 and J usage is TRBJ2-1, with 10 positions matching TRBD2. In DNA form, the CDR3 reads TGTGCCAGTAGAGCGGGAGGGTACAATGAGCAGTTCTTC. Its translation: CASRAGGYNEQFF.